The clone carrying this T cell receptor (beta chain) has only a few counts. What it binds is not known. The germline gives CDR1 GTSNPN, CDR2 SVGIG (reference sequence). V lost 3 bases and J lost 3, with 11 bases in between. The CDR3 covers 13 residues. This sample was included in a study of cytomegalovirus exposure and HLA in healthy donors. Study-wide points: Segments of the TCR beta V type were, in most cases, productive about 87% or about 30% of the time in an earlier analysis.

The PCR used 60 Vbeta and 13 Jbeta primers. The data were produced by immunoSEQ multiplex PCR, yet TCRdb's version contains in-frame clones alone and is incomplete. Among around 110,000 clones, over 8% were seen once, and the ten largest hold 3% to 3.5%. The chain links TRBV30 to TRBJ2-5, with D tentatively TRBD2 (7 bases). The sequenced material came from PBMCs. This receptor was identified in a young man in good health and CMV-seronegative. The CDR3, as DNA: TGTGCCTGGAGCGGGGGGCCTAAAGAGACCCAGTACTTC. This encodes CAWSGGPKETQYF.